This T cell receptor (beta chain) was retrieved from a study of cytomegalovirus exposure and HLA in healthy donors. Study-wide context: Most donors, 81% of several hundred genotyped, fell in the Caucasian-associated ancestry cluster. Study-wide findings and caveats: A later analysis showed TCR association rates differing by HLA locus, peaking at DRB1 and lowest at HLA-C. Some TCR beta chains (about 180 of them) were listed as cytomegalovirus-associated.

Remarks on this clone: The antigen is unknown.

V gave up 3 bases and J gave up 6 bases, with 14 bases separating them. The CDR3 runs to 13 residues. Germline V gene lookup returns CDR1 SQVTM and CDR2 ANQGSEA. The PCR was carried out with 60 Vbeta primers and 13 Jbeta primers. Repertoires were generated with immunoSEQ multiplex PCR, while TCRdb's copy carries only in-frame clones and drops some. The top ten clones hold over 7.5% of a sample with roughly 120,000 clones, almost 75% of them seen once. Sequencing used PBMCs. The rearrangement links TRBV29-1 to TRBJ1-2; D perhaps matches TRBD1 (5 bases). This clonotype was sampled from a man aged 40-55 years in good health and CMV-seronegative. This chain's CDR3 is CSVDRGSTDGYTF. Here the CDR3 DNA reads TGCAGCGTTGATCGGGGGTCAACGGATGGCTACACCTTC.